This TCR beta chain was captured by sequencing in a study of radiotherapy plus CTLA-4 blockade in lung cancer listed by TCRdb under 2018. Notes on the research overall: Among the enrolled patients, about 19% had an objective response, and less than 40% reached disease control. Study-level results and caveats: Increased serum interferon-beta after radiation, together with early dynamic changes in blood T cell clones, were reported to be the strongest predictors of response. After treatment with radiotherapy and ipilimumab, TCR clones that came from tumors expanded in the peripheral blood.

The CDR3 starts with the cysteine, ends with the phenylalanine, and has 13 residues. The sequence is cut down to CDR3 DNA, 39 bases in frame from base 1. The CDR1 and CDR2 encoded by the germline V gene are SGHRS and YFSETQ. V loses 4 bases of germline sequence and J loses 7 bases, and the interval between the two ends is 11 bases. This clone was recorded once. This clone's antigen is unknown. No qualities accompany the bases; no much larger clone lies one base away. Library creation used the immunoSEQ multiplex PCR assay. TCRdb limited this immuneACCESS table to in-frame rearrangements with V and J called. A share of clones is missing; checked studies link under half to unresolved V genes, and the rest is unexplained. This sample has tens of thousands of clones in its table, and 65% to 85% of those were observed once. Together, the top ten hold around 8% of the sample. In this study, focal radiation therapy paired with CTLA-4 blockade (ipilimumab) was tested in patients who had chemo-refractory metastatic non-small-cell lung cancer.

The V and J segments used are TRBV5-1 and TRBJ2-2; a tentative D match to TRBD1 spans 5 bases. This clonotype was obtained from a human donor with non-small cell lung cancer who had stable disease on radiotherapy plus ipilimumab. The specimen comprised peripheral blood, sampled from a patient treated with radiotherapy plus ipilimumab. The CDR3 protein sequence reads: CASSRQGDGELFF. The DNA sequence is as follows: TGCGCCAGCAGCAGGCAGGGTGACGGGGAGCTGTTTTTT.